A selection of T cell receptor beta chains follows, all from one sample in a study of shared clonotypes between healthy human individuals. TCRdb's table, derived via immunoSEQ multiplex PCR, lists solely in-frame clones and lacks some. This table has about 1.1 million clones, 70% to 80% appearing once. Sequenced: memory CD4+ T cells from PBMCs. The receptors were sampled from a man younger than 35 in good health. Some clones in this sample may be carry-over from other donors' samples. The CDR3 runs from the conserved cysteine through the conserved F or W. D genes are given only for firm matches. Expanded clones are given a class, and other clones once, few, many or no size at all.

cdr3_aa cdr3_nt d_call j_call v_call clone_size
CASSPPIGQGGTGVYNEQFF TGTGCCAGCTCACCCCCCATCGGGCAGGGTGGCACGGGAGTCTACAATGAGCAGTTCTTC . TRBJ2-1 TRBV18 few
CASSFMDNSPLHF TGTGCCAGCAGTTTCATGGATAATTCACCCCTCCACTTT . TRBJ1-6 TRBV27 .
CASTLRGGPNTEAFF TGTGCCAGCACCCTCAGGGGGGGACCCAACACTGAAGCTTTCTTT TRBD1 TRBJ1-1 TRBV28 .
CASSSGLAQNTGELFF TGTGCCAGCTCAAGCGGACTAGCGCAAAACACCGGGGAGCTGTTTTTT TRBD2 TRBJ2-2 TRBV18 once
CASGRGPLETQYF TGTGCCAGCGGCCGGGGCCCCCTGGAGACCCAGTACTTC . TRBJ2-5 TRBV27 .
CASTDLGSGNTIYF TGTGCCAGCACGGACTTAGGCTCTGGAAACACCATATATTTT . TRBJ1-3 TRBV2 .
CASSPRTSGNYEQYF TGTGCCAGCAGCCCTCGGACTAGCGGAAACTACGAGCAGTACTTC TRBD2 TRBJ2-7 TRBV28 .
CASKRGLAGPDTQYF TGTGCCAGCAAACGGGGACTAGCGGGGCCAGATACGCAGTATTTT TRBD2 TRBJ2-3 TRBV2 .
CASSPFRGGEQYF TGTGCCAGCAGCCCCTTTAGAGGTGGCGAGCAGTACTTC . TRBJ2-7 TRBV7-2 .
CASTNQALRQPQHF TGTGCCAGTACCAATCAGGCGCTCAGGCAGCCCCAGCATTTT . TRBJ1-5 TRBV19 .
CASSLMSNTGELFF TGTGCCAGCAGCTTAATGAGTAACACCGGGGAGCTGTTTTTT . TRBJ2-2 TRBV7-3 .
CASSLDQGSNTIYF TGTGCCAGCAGCTTAGACCAGGGGTCGAACACCATATATTTT . TRBJ1-3 TRBV7-2 .
CASSPHQETQYF TGTGCCAGCAGTCCCCACCAAGAGACCCAGTACTTC . TRBJ2-5 TRBV2 .
CASSPRKDGGNQPQHF TGTGCCAGCTCACCGAGAAAGGACGGGGGGAATCAGCCCCAGCATTTT . TRBJ1-5 TRBV18 .
CASSSGRNSGANVLTF TGTGCCAGCAGCTCCGGACGGAACTCTGGGGCCAACGTCCTGACTTTC . TRBJ2-6 TRBV7-3 once
CASRLSETGNTIYF TGTGCCAGCAGGCTCTCCGAGACTGGAAACACCATATATTTT . TRBJ1-3 TRBV6-5 .
CASSETGTGLYGYTF TGTGCCAGCAGCGAAACCGGGACAGGGCTTTATGGCTACACCTTC TRBD1 TRBJ1-2 TRBV28 .
CASSGSSTDTQYF TGTGCCAGCAGTGGGAGTAGCACAGATACGCAGTATTTT . TRBJ2-3 TRBV2 once
CASSEAGSRYEQYF TGTGCCAGCAGTGAGGCGGGCTCCCGCTACGAGCAGTACTTC . TRBJ2-7 TRBV25-1 .
CASSELGSPLHF TGTGCCAGCAGTGAATTAGGTTCACCCCTCCACTTT . TRBJ1-6 TRBV25-1 .
CAISESRGSGSYNEQFF TGTGCCATCAGTGAGTCGAGGGGGAGCGGGAGCTACAATGAGCAGTTCTTC TRBD2 TRBJ2-1 TRBV10-3 once
CASSSLGGNTEAFF TGCGCCAGCAGCTCCCTGGGGGGGAACACTGAAGCTTTCTTT . TRBJ1-1 TRBV5-1 .
CSVERQQQETQYF TGCAGCGTTGAACGGCAGCAGCAAGAGACCCAGTACTTC . TRBJ2-5 TRBV29-1 once
CASSSDGGGEKLFF TGTGCCAGCAGCTCCGACGGAGGGGGGGAAAAACTGTTTTTT . TRBJ1-4 TRBV28 .
CASSGVAGAYNEQFF TGCGCCAGCAGTGGGGTCGCGGGAGCTTACAATGAGCAGTTCTTC TRBD2 TRBJ2-1 TRBV10-1 few
CASSQNVVEPQHF TGTGCCAGCAGCCAGAACGTTGTGGAGCCCCAGCATTTT . TRBJ1-5 TRBV6-6 .
CASDRDRGVNEQFF TGTGCCAGCGACCGGGACAGGGGAGTCAATGAGCAGTTCTTC TRBD1 TRBJ2-1 TRBV6-1 .
CASSLSGYEQFF TGTGCCAGCAGTTTATCGGGGTATGAGCAGTTCTTC . TRBJ2-1 TRBV28 .
CASSLTPVGQGRTGELFF TGTGCCAGCAGCTTAACCCCTGTCGGTCAGGGAAGGACCGGGGAGCTGTTTTTT . TRBJ2-2 TRBV5-6 .
CASSLFSGYTF TGTGCCAGCAGCTTATTCAGTGGCTACACCTTC . TRBJ1-2 TRBV11-2 once
CASSLTDRALNQPQHF TGTGCCAGCAGTTTAACAGACAGGGCCCTCAATCAGCCCCAGCATTTT TRBD1 TRBJ1-5 TRBV28 .
CASSYSGGQGGYTF TGTGCCAGCAGTTACTCAGGGGGGCAGGGTGGCTACACCTTC . TRBJ1-2 TRBV6-6 .
CASSSPGLGKETQYF TGTGCCAGCAGTTCTCCAGGATTGGGGAAAGAGACCCAGTACTTC . TRBJ2-5 TRBV6-1 .
CASSRSRVSYEQYF TGTGCCAGCAGCCGCAGCAGGGTCTCCTACGAGCAGTACTTC . TRBJ2-7 TRBV4-2 .
CASSRVGGTEAFF TGTGCCAGCAGCCGGGTAGGGGGCACTGAAGCTTTCTTT . TRBJ1-1 TRBV7-2 .
CASSQDQRGAYEQYF TGCGCCAGCAGCCAAGACCAAAGGGGCGCCTACGAGCAGTACTTC . TRBJ2-7 TRBV4-1 .
CASSTRQGGNTEAFF TGTGCCAGCAGTACCCGACAGGGGGGTAACACTGAAGCTTTCTTT TRBD1 TRBJ1-1 TRBV27 few
CAWKIQGDYGYTF TGTGCCTGGAAAATACAGGGAGACTATGGCTACACCTTC . TRBJ1-2 TRBV30 .
CASAPEGSGNQPQHF TGTGCCAGCGCCCCGGAGGGGTCGGGCAATCAGCCCCAGCATTTT . TRBJ1-5 TRBV28 once
CASSSAGTSGPARHTQYF TGTGCCAGCAGTTCGGCCGGGACTAGCGGGCCTGCACGTCATACGCAGTATTTT TRBD2 TRBJ2-3 TRBV27 .
CASSQAVFSGNTIYF TGTGCCAGCAGTCAAGCAGTATTCTCTGGAAACACCATATATTTT . TRBJ1-3 TRBV28 many
CASSPTRGNQPQHF TGTGCCAGCAGTCCGACACGGGGTAATCAGCCCCAGCATTTT . TRBJ1-5 TRBV28 .
CASSEMTDTQYF TGTGCCAGCAGTGAAATGACAGATACGCAGTATTTT . TRBJ2-3 TRBV2 .
CASSPRQGETQYF TGTGCCAGCTCACCTCGCCAGGGGGAGACCCAGTACTTC . TRBJ2-5 TRBV18 .
CASGLGQGISGNTIYF TGTGCTAGTGGTTTGGGGCAGGGAATCTCTGGAAACACCATATATTTT . TRBJ1-3 TRBV12-5 once
CASSLPGTEAFF TGTGCCAGCAGCCTGCCGGGGACTGAAGCTTTCTTT . TRBJ1-1 TRBV7-3 .
CASSFLSERCWNEQFF TGTGCCAGCAGCTTCCTTTCGGAGCGGTGTTGGAATGAGCAGTTCTTC . TRBJ2-1 TRBV11-3 .
CAISRLAGGTGELFF TGTGCCATCAGTAGACTAGCGGGAGGAACCGGGGAGCTGTTTTTT TRBD2 TRBJ2-2 TRBV10-3 .
CASSLGGEETQYF TGTGCCAGCAGCTTGGGCGGGGAAGAGACCCAGTACTTC . TRBJ2-5 TRBV5-6 .
CASSGPGLAGRNEQFF TGTGCCAGCAGCGGACCGGGACTAGCGGGACGGAATGAGCAGTTCTTC TRBD2 TRBJ2-1 TRBV9 .
CASSISGEMYNEQFF TGCGCCAGCAGCATCAGCGGAGAAATGTACAATGAGCAGTTCTTC . TRBJ2-1 TRBV5-1 .